This T cell receptor beta chain was captured in a study of T cell responses to AZD1222 COVID-19 vaccine. Study overall: Analysis merged second doses at about 4 or about 12 weeks. Overall study results and limits: Repertoire collection took place solely once the T cell response had peaked. White British ancestry dominated among donors, who included more females, and clonal diversity was possibly underestimated. Epitopes outside B.1.351 and B.1.1.7 mutated regions reportedly drew nearly half of spike TCRs.

As regards this clone: Its cognate antigen is unknown.

The CDR3 is 13 amino acids. Germline CDR1 MDHEN, CDR2 SYDVKM. The ends were cut back, 2 bases at V and 14 bases at J, with 16 bases in the middle. The repertoire was sequenced with immunoSEQ multiplex PCR; TCRdb's copy has only in-frame clones and lacks some. The repertoire consists of about 98,000 clones, with approximately 88% occurring once and the leading ten covering around 5.8%. The chain has TRBV28 and TRBJ2-1; D may be TRBD2 (5 bases). This specimen was peripheral blood, taken on day 0 of AZD1222 vaccination. This TCR came from an adult in good health. Here the CDR3 DNA reads TGTGCCAGCAGTTTAGTGCGGGTTCGTAGGGAGTTCTTC. Translating it yields CASSLVRVRREFF.